These 12 T cell receptor beta chains came from one sample sequenced in a study of blood T cell repertoires in COVID-19. Sequencing was performed with immunoSEQ multiplex PCR; in TCRdb, only in-frame clones are kept and a portion is missing. The profile covers 210,000 or so clones, with about 88% appearing a single time and approximately 5.6% taken by the ten largest. The sequenced material came from peripheral blood. Receptors were obtained from a woman aged 40 to 50 who had recovered from COVID-19.

The J gene is TRBJ2-5, the V gene TRBV9; D not resolved. The germline V gene has CDR1 SGDLS and CDR2 YYNGEE. This CDR3 is built from 14 residues. Trimming stripped 0 bases from V and 2 bases from J, with 8 bases between. The CDR3 DNA reads TGTGCCAGCAGCGTAGATCCGCGGCAAGAGACCCAGTACTTC. Translating gives CASSVDPRQETQYF.

This clone showed up just once. The chain carries TRBV19 and TRBJ1-5; D is possibly TRBD1 (6 bases). The V end was cut by 3 bases, the J end by 6 bases, with 12 bases between. Germline values: CDR1 LNHDA, CDR2 SQIVND (reference sequence). The CDR3 contains 14 residues. Here the CDR3 DNA reads TGTGCCAGTAGTATGGCGACAGGTTCTCAGCCCCAGCATTTT. Protein product: CASSMATGSQPQHF. The variable domain in full, completed from reference TRBV19 and TRBJ1-5, reads DGGITQSPKYLFRKEGQNVTLSCEQNLNHDAMYWYRQDPGQGLRLIYYSQIVNDFQKGDIAEGYSVSREKKESFPLTVTSAQKNPTAFYLCASSMATGSQPQHFGDGTRLSIL.

The chain employs TRBV27 and TRBJ1-6; maybe TRBD1 (5 bases). This CDR3 spans 16 amino acids. Trimming removed 2 bases from V and 7 bases from J, with 15 bases in between. Germline V gene data show CDR1 as MNHEY and CDR2 as SMNVEV (reference sequence). The CDR3 coding sequence is TGTGCCAGCAGTTTAGGAGGGCGGGGGTACAATTCACCCCTCCACTTT. It is translated as CASSLGGRGYNSPLHF.

The CDR3 loop reads CASSLSRGGAVYPDTQYF. The CDR3 DNA is TGTGCCAGCAGTTTATCCAGAGGGGGCGCGGTATACCCAGATACGCAGTATTTT. The genes are TRBV28 and TRBJ2-3; TRBD1 matches at 7 bases. This CDR3 is 18 amino acids long. Germline loops: CDR1 MDHEN, CDR2 SYDVKM. The trim removed 1 base at V and 4 bases at J, leaving 14 bases unmatched.

This chain uses TRBV19 with TRBJ2-2; 10 bases are shared with TRBD1. CDR1 and CDR2 from the germline V gene are LNHDA and SQIVND (reference sequence). The J segment lost 6 bases and the V segment lost 6 bases, leaving 10 bases of the junction unmatched. This CDR3 is 16 amino acids long. The CDR3 spells CASRTRGTGDSGELFF. In DNA, the CDR3 is TGTGCCAGTAGGACTCGCGGGACAGGGGACTCCGGGGAGCTGTTTTTT.

J is TRBJ2-7 and V is TRBV29-1; 9 positions match TRBD1. There are 13 residues in the CDR3. V trimming: 5 bases; J trimming: 4 bases; junction bases outside the gene matches: 6. The germline gives CDR1 SQVTM, CDR2 ANQGSEA. CDR3 amino acids: CSVKSDRGYEQYF. CDR3 in DNA: TGCAGCGTTAAGTCAGACAGGGGGTACGAGCAGTACTTC.

This chain uses TRBV4-2 with TRBJ2-3; 15 bases fit TRBD2. V trimming: 4 bases; J trimming: 5 bases; junction bases outside the gene matches: 7. The CDR3 has 17 amino acids. Germline values: CDR1 LGHNA, CDR2 YNFKEQ. CDR3 in amino acids: CASSLTTGLAGGDTQYF. In DNA form, the CDR3 reads TGTGCCAGCAGCCTCACAACGGGACTAGCGGGAGGAGATACGCAGTATTTT.

This clone was recorded only once. The chain joins TRBV19 to TRBJ1-1; maybe TRBD1 (6 bases). Looked up from germline, CDR1 is LNHDA and CDR2 is SQIVND (reference sequence). V lost 6 bases and J 5 bases, leaving 13 bases between the germline ends. The CDR3 is made up of 13 amino acids. CDR3 residues: CASSHRVRTEAFF. The CDR3 coding sequence is TGTGCCAGTAGCCACAGGGTTAGGACTGAAGCTTTCTTT.

V is TRBV4-3 and J is TRBJ2-7; no reliable D call. This CDR3 is built from 13 residues. The germline gives CDR1 LGHNA, CDR2 YSLEER. Trimming stripped 4 bases from V and 5 bases from J, with 12 bases between. CDR3 DNA: TGCGCCAGCAGCCTGGATGGGCCCGACGAGCAGTACTTC. Protein product: CASSLDGPDEQYF.

This clone was recorded only once. This rearrangement joins TRBV19 to TRBJ1-2; D may be TRBD1 (5 bases). V shed 3 bases and J shed 1 base, with 12 bases lying between them. This CDR3 spans 15 amino acids. Germline V gene data show CDR1 as LNHDA and CDR2 as SQIVND (reference sequence). The CDR3 is CASSMSGLLNYGYTF. DNA of the CDR3: TGTGCCAGTAGTATGTCAGGGCTCCTTAACTATGGCTACACCTTC.

The sample holds a few counts of this clone. The chain links TRBV2 to TRBJ1-2; 8 bases fit TRBD1. The CDR3 is made up of 15 amino acids. The V gene end was trimmed by 6 bases and the J gene end by 0 bases; junction bases not matched to a gene: 6. The germline V gene has CDR1 SNHLY and CDR2 FYNNEI. As DNA, the CDR3 is TGTGCCAGCAGAAGGGGACAGGAATCTAACTATGGCTACACCTTC. Its protein product is CASRRGQESNYGYTF.

This rearrangement joins TRBV3-1 (or the pseudogene TRBV3-2) to TRBJ2-6; perhaps TRBD1 as D (5 bases). The CDR3 is made up of 18 amino acids. Germline CDR1 and CDR2: LGHDT and YNNKEL (reference sequence). V lost 4 bases, J lost 0 bases, and 16 bases lay in between. The CDR3 nucleotides are TGTGCCAGCAGCCTCTGGGGCACGGTTCACTCTGGGGCCAACGTCCTGACTTTC. This translates into CASSLWGTVHSGANVLTF.